This record covers a single T cell receptor (beta chain). Its antigen remains unidentified. The sample originates from a study of T cells in tuberculosis. Study-level background: In South Africa, adults with active tuberculosis were compared with IGRA-negative and latently infected IGRA-positive adolescents.

Unsorted cryopreserved PBMC were sequenced, averaging around 94,000 T cells per clinical donor. Clones were read by immunoSEQ multiplex PCR, and TCRdb kept only the in-frame ones, dropping some. The table has about 30,000 clones, over 90% seen once; the top ten hold less than 5%. The CDR3 is made up of 14 amino acids. Losses at the gene ends were 4 bases for V and 4 bases for J; bases not matched to a gene: 2. CDR1 LNHDA and CDR2 SQIVND come from the germline V gene (reference sequence). Study-wide points: Active tuberculosis TCR-alpha repertoires lay closer to GMM-specific TCRs than IGRA-negative controls, suggesting clonal expansion.

This TCR was recovered from a donor aged 10 to 29 with latent tuberculosis or without tuberculosis infection. The V gene is TRBV19, the J gene TRBJ2-5; the match to TRBD1 covers 11 bases. Source material: PBMCs. Written as DNA, the CDR3 is TGTGCCAGTAGTACCGGGACAGGGGGAGAGACCCAGTACTTC. It encodes CASSTGTGGETQYF.